This T cell receptor (beta chain) was recovered during a study of cytotoxic CD8 clonotypes in ibrutinib-treated CLL. Some clones are missing from TCRdb's copy, which holds only in-frame ones; the method was immunoSEQ multiplex PCR. The profile shows 120,000 to 150,000 clones, roughly 77% of them singletons. This clone came up once. The V gene's germline CDR1 is SGHTA and CDR2 FQGNSA. The CDR3 runs 16 residues. The V and J ends lost 2 bases and 1 base, in that order; junction bases with no gene match: 3. The source material was PBMCs, sampled after 12 months of ibrutinib treatment. The sequence was collected from a human donor with chronic lymphocytic leukemia. The rearrangement links TRBV7-2 to TRBJ2-1; TRBD2 aligns across 9 bases. The CDR3 spells CASSLIAGASYNEQFF. In DNA form, the CDR3 reads TGTGCCAGCAGCTTAATAGCGGGAGCTTCCTACAATGAGCAGTTCTTC.